This TCR beta chain was identified during a study of blood T cell repertoires in COVID-19. TCRdb keeps only in-frame clones here, not all; method: immunoSEQ multiplex PCR. Of about 230,000 clones in the sample, about nine tenths were seen once. Germline lookup yields CDR1 SGDLS and CDR2 YYNGEE. The CDR3 has 15 amino acids. V dropped 4 bases and J dropped 1; count of bases not matched to a gene: 7. The specimen sequenced was peripheral blood. The sequence was obtained from a man aged 50 to 60 with COVID-19, enrolled during active disease. V gene TRBV9 combines with J gene TRBJ1-1; 7 bases fit TRBD1. CDR3 bases: TGTGCCAGCAGCAAAGGGGGCCCCGGGAACACTGAAGCTTTCTTT. Protein: CASSKGGPGNTEAFF.